The 24 T cell receptor beta chains in this list originate from one sample, sequenced in a study of vaccination and CD4 T cells after COVID-19. No cognate antigen is known for these TCRs. CD4+ T cells that had been cultured provided DNA sequenced with the Oncomine TCR Beta short-read assay. TCRdb reprocessed the PCR reads with MiXCR, giving one entry per CDR3 protein. The sample consists of 9,000 to 15,000 distinct CDR3 sequences, around half of them appearing once. Treatment here: approximately nine-day PBMC culture with coronavirus spike peptide pools or control peptides (ViraFEST assay). The specimen was CD4+ T cells from blood, cultured in vitro. These receptors were obtained from a human donor who had recovered from COVID-19.

This clonotype was counted a few times. The rearrangement uses TRBV6-5 and TRBJ2-7, with 7 bases matching TRBD1. The length of the CDR3 is 15 residues. V lost 4 bases and J lost 4; bases outside the gene matches: 10. Germline V gene lookup returns CDR1 MNHEY and CDR2 SVGAGI. The CDR3 reads CASSSTARGPYEQYF. CDR3 sequence (DNA): TGTGCCAGCAGTTCAACGGCAAGGGGGCCATACGAGCAGTACTTC.

The gene calls are TRBV7-9 and TRBJ1-1; D gene unclear. CDR1 is SEHNR, CDR2 FQNEAQ, per germline (reference sequence). This CDR3 spans 14 amino acids. V was pared by 5 bases and J by 0 bases, with 10 bases between. The CDR3 DNA sequence: TGTGCCAGCAGCCGAAAAGGCATGAACACTGAAGCTTTCTTT. The encoded protein is CASSRKGMNTEAFF.

The gene calls are TRBV2 and TRBJ2-7, with D perhaps matching TRBD1 or TRBD2 (5 bases each). V was pared by 1 base and J by 2 bases, with 9 bases between. CDR3 length equals 14 residues. From germline, CDR1 is SNHLY and CDR2 FYNNEI. The CDR3: CASSEVPGPYEQYF. For the CDR3, the DNA is TGTGCCAGCAGTGAAGTGCCGGGACCCTACGAGCAGTACTTC. The complete variable domain, with remaining parts taken from reference TRBV2 and TRBJ2-7, reads EPEVTQTPSHQVTQMGQEVILRCVPISNHLYFYWYRQILGQKVEFLVSFYNNEISEKSEIFDDQFSVERPDGSNFTLKIRSTKLEDSAMYFCASSEVPGPYEQYFGPGTRLTVT.

In its sample, this clonotype was seen a few times. V is TRBV28 and J is TRBJ1-1; TRBD1 aligns across 7 bases. CDR1 is MDHEN and CDR2 is SYDVKM in the germline V gene. There are 11 residues in the CDR3. J gave up 4 bases and V 8 bases, and 1 base lay outside the gene matches. The DNA for the CDR3 is TGTGCCAGCCGACAGGGCACTGAAGCTTTCTTT. Residues: CASRQGTEAFF.

This clonotype occurred a few times. The rearrangement joins TRBV6-1 to TRBJ1-2; D gene ambiguous. With 6 bases removed from V and 0 bases from J, the gap between germline ends came to 11 bases. Germline values: CDR1 MNHNS, CDR2 SASEGT. This CDR3 contains 14 residues. The CDR3 nucleotides are TGTGCCAGCAGCCCAGCGGTCTCTAACTATGGCTACACCTTC. Its translation: CASSPAVSNYGYTF.

CDR3 nucleotides: TGTGCCAGCAGCTCTCCACTGGAATGGGCCCAGTACTTC. Its translation: CASSSPLEWAQYF. The chain joins TRBV7-2 to TRBJ2-5; D ambiguous. This CDR3 has 13 residues. The V gene lost 4 bases and the J gene lost 9 bases, with 15 bases spanning the gap. Germline V CDR1 and CDR2: SGHTA, FQGNSA. Looking up the rest from reference TRBV7-2 and TRBJ2-5 gives the full variable domain: GAGVSQSPSNKVTEKGKDVELRCDPISGHTALYWYRQSLGQGLEFLIYFQGNSAPDKSGLPSDRFSAERTGGSVSTLTIQRTQQEDSAVYLCASSSPLEWAQYFGPGTRLLVL.

This clonotype was found a few times. The rearrangement joins TRBV29-1 to TRBJ1-2, with TRBD1 matching 7 bases. Germline lookup yields CDR1 SQVTM and CDR2 ANQGSEA. The CDR3 contains 12 residues. V lost 6 bases and J lost 6; bases outside the gene matches: 7. CDR3 loop: CSVVQGDHGYTF. CDR3 sequence (DNA): TGCAGCGTAGTCCAGGGGGACCATGGCTACACCTTC.

DNA of the CDR3: TGTGCCAGCAGCTTAGGATCCTCCGGGAATCAGCCCCAGCATTTT. This sequence encodes CASSLGSSGNQPQHF. The rearrangement uses TRBV7-8 and TRBJ1-5; no clear D. The CDR3 consists of 15 residues. CDR1 SGHVS and CDR2 FQNEAQ come from the germline V gene. V gave up 1 base and J gave up 4 bases, with 11 bases separating them.

This clonotype was seen a handful of times. This chain links TRBV7-3 with TRBJ2-2, with D hard to call. CDR1 SGHTA and CDR2 FQGTGA come from the germline V gene. Between the trimmed V and J ends, which lost 3 bases and 6 bases, there was a span of 11 bases. There are 14 residues in the CDR3. DNA of the CDR3: TGTGCCAGCAGCTTGTACGCCTCGGCCGGGGAGCTGTTTTTT. It is translated as CASSLYASAGELFF.

There are a few counts of this clonotype. V usage is TRBV20-1 and J usage is TRBJ2-2, with D perhaps being TRBD1 or TRBD2 (6 bases each). The CDR3 runs to 14 residues. CDR1 is DFQATT, CDR2 SNEGSKA, per germline (reference sequence). Trimming cost V 2 bases and J 4 bases, with 11 bases left between them. As DNA, the CDR3 is TGCAGTGCTAGAATGGGGGGCTCCACCGGGGAGCTGTTTTTT. Encoded protein: CSARMGGSTGELFF.

Only a few counts were recorded for this clonotype. This chain links TRBV4-1 with TRBJ1-5, with 9 positions matching TRBD1. There are 15 residues in the CDR3. Trimming removed 4 bases from V and 5 bases from J; junction bases left unmatched: 6. CDR1 and CDR2 (germline): MGHRA, YSYEKL. In nucleotides, the CDR3 is TGCGCCAGCAGCCCTCGACAGGGGGGCGATCAGCCCCAGCATTTT. This gives the protein CASSPRQGGDQPQHF.

The CDR3 spells CASNREDSGNTIYF. The DNA of the CDR3 is TGTGCCAGCAATCGGGAAGACTCTGGAAACACCATATATTTT. The J gene is TRBJ1-3, the V gene TRBV2; no clear D. The CDR3 totals 14 residues. The germline V and J ends were trimmed by 7 bases and 0 bases, with 10 bases remaining between them. Germline V gives CDR1 SNHLY, CDR2 FYNNEI.

J is TRBJ1-4 and V is TRBV11-2; a possible D gene is TRBD1 (5 bases). Between the trimmed V and J ends, which lost 5 bases and 7 bases, there was a span of 11 bases. CDR3 length equals 13 residues. Per germline, CDR1 SGHAT and CDR2 FQNNGV. DNA of the CDR3: TGTGCCAGCAGCCGGGATGGGGCTGAAAAACTGTTTTTT. Translated: CASSRDGAEKLFF.

This sequence joins TRBV19 and TRBJ2-7; 10 bases map to TRBD1. The CDR3 has 16 amino acids. J gave up 2 bases and V 5 bases, and 9 bases lay outside the gene matches. CDR1 is LNHDA and CDR2 is SQIVND in the germline V gene (reference sequence). CDR3 sequence (DNA): TGTGCCAGTAGTCCCCTCGGGGACAGGGGTACCTACGAGCAGTACTTC. Translating gives CASSPLGDRGTYEQYF.

This clonotype has more than one count but fewer than ten. V and J are TRBV20-1 and TRBJ1-1; D uncertain. CDR3 length equals 13 residues. Trimming stripped 0 bases from V and 8 bases from J, with 13 bases between. Germline CDR1 DFQATT, CDR2 SNEGSKA (reference sequence). The CDR3 DNA reads TGCAGTGCTAGAGATACGGTATCGGACGAAGCTTTCTTT. Residues: CSARDTVSDEAFF.

The CDR3 reads CASSRGQGGTDTQYF. CDR3 DNA sequence: TGTGCCAGTAGTAGGGGACAGGGTGGCACAGATACGCAGTATTTT. This chain connects TRBV19 to TRBJ2-3; 9 bases align to TRBD1. This CDR3 has 15 residues. The V gene's germline CDR1 is LNHDA and CDR2 SQIVND (reference sequence). V dropped 4 bases and J dropped 1; count of bases not matched to a gene: 3.

V and J are TRBV20-1 and TRBJ2-7; D is possibly TRBD1 (6 bases). Trimming left V 4 bases short and J 0 bases short, with 10 bases between. Germline V gene lookup returns CDR1 DFQATT and CDR2 SNEGSKA (reference sequence). The CDR3 is 13 residues long. The CDR3 region has the DNA TGCAGTGCTACAGGGGCCTTCTCCTACGAGCAGTACTTC. This gives the protein CSATGAFSYEQYF.

This clonotype showed up just a few times. This chain uses TRBV7-9 with TRBJ2-7; 10 nucleotides match TRBD1. CDR3 length equals 15 residues. Unmatched junction bases numbered 9, after V lost 5 bases and J lost 5 bases. CDR1 SEHNR and CDR2 FQNEAQ come from the germline V gene (reference sequence). CDR3: CASSVGRTGGDEQYF. In DNA form, the CDR3 reads TGTGCCAGCAGCGTCGGGAGGACAGGGGGGGACGAGCAGTACTTC.

J is TRBJ2-5 and V is TRBV28; D is unresolved. Trimming left V 7 bases short and J 5 bases short, with 14 bases between. This CDR3 comprises 13 residues. Germline CDR1 is MDHEN and CDR2 is SYDVKM. Written as DNA, the CDR3 is TGTGCCAGCAACGTTGAGCACCGGGAGACCCAGTACTTC. Translation: CASNVEHRETQYF. The full variable domain, in which reference TRBV28 and TRBJ2-5 provide the parts outside the CDR3, is DVKVTQSSRYLVKRTGEKVFLECVQDMDHENMFWYRQDPGLGLRLIYFSYDVKMKEKGDIPEGYSVSREKKERFSLILESASTNQTSMYLCASNVEHRETQYFGPGTRLLVL.

The gene calls are TRBV4-2 and TRBJ1-3; D is undetermined. The ends were cut back, 2 bases at V and 0 bases at J, with 2 bases in the middle. This CDR3 comprises 13 residues. Germline CDR1 is LGHNA and CDR2 is YNFKEQ. Here the CDR3 reads CASSQSSGNTIYF. DNA of the CDR3: TGTGCCAGCAGCCAAAGCTCTGGAAACACCATATATTTT.

As regards this clonotype: A read error may account for a junction end that differs from germline. The rearrangement joins TRBV20-1 to TRBJ2-5, with D perhaps TRBD1 or TRBD2 (5 bases each). The germline V gene has CDR1 DFQATT and CDR2 SNEGSKA (reference sequence). The CDR3 runs 15 residues. The CDR3 DNA reads as TGCAGTGCCAGAGATCCGGCAGGGCGGAGGGAGACCCAGTACTTC. It is translated as CSARDPAGRRETQYF.

This clonotype came up a few times. This chain uses TRBV2 with TRBJ2-5, with 12 bases that match TRBD2. This CDR3 is built from 13 residues. Germline CDR1 and CDR2: SNHLY and FYNNEI. Unmatched junction bases numbered 0, after V lost 6 bases and J lost 4 bases. The CDR3 bases are TGTGCCAGCAGGGGACTAGCGGGAGAGACCCAGTACTTC. As protein: CASRGLAGETQYF.

This clonotype was seen a few times. The chain joins TRBV2 to TRBJ1-5, with 11 bases matching TRBD1. Germline CDR1 SNHLY, CDR2 FYNNEI. The CDR3 totals 14 residues. With 6 bases clipped from V and 5 bases from J, the junction kept 3 bases outside the gene matches. CDR3 in amino acids: CASSGQGAHQPQHF. CDR3 coding DNA: TGTGCCAGCAGCGGACAGGGGGCGCATCAGCCCCAGCATTTT.

This clonotype was seen a handful of times. The chain combines TRBV10-3 with TRBJ2-3; D is possibly TRBD2 (6 bases). The CDR3 has 14 residues. In germline, CDR1 is ENHRY, CDR2 SYGVKD. Trimming cost V 0 bases and J 4 bases, with 8 bases left between them. CDR3 sequence (DNA): TGTGCCATCAGTGAGTCCGGGGAGGCAGATACGCAGTATTTT. It codes for CAISESGEADTQYF.